This paragraph reports one T cell receptor beta chain. V lost 7 bases and J lost 3; bases outside the gene matches: 7. CDR3 length: 14 amino acids. Germline lookup yields CDR1 SNHLY and CDR2 FYNNEI. In the authors' workflow: Using reference gene primer amplification, nucleated cell counts were estimated. Profiling relied on immunoSEQ multiplex PCR, and the TCRdb table lists in-frame clones only, not all of them. V and J calls and clone size are copied from that table; D and trimming were computed from the DNA. The sample yields about 110,000 clones, around 80% seen once. This entry belongs to a study of blood T cell repertoires in COVID-19. Study-wide context: PBMCs, B-cell-depleted T cells, or T cells provided the cDNA or gDNA that made up the material.

This chain uses TRBV2 with TRBJ1-2; 8 bases are a match to TRBD1. The origin of this receptor is a man in his 70s with acute or convalescent COVID-19. The sample was peripheral blood. CDR3 sequence reads: CASTPETGDYGYTF. The CDR3 DNA follows: TGTGCCAGCACCCCAGAGACAGGGGACTATGGCTACACCTTC. The entire variable domain, with the rest obtained from reference TRBV2 and TRBJ1-2, is as follows: EPEVTQTPSHQVTQMGQEVILRCVPISNHLYFYWYRQILGQKVEFLVSFYNNEISEKSEIFDDQFSVERPDGSNFTLKIRSTKLEDSAMYFCASTPETGDYGYTFGSGTRLTVV.